This T cell receptor beta chain stems from a study of molecular identifiers for immune sequencing clone quantification. On the study more broadly: Within a replicate experiment, RNA obtained from either about 20,000 or 100,000 naive CD8 cells was divided into five aliquots, and four of those aliquots were then sequenced. Regarding the study as a whole: Detectable among approximately 930,000 naive cells, according to reports, was Jurkat TCR RNA spiked in from one cell.

Germline CDR1 reads SGDLS; CDR2 reads YYNGEE. V shed 4 bases, J shed 1 base, and the junction held 9 bases outside the gene matches. There are 16 residues in the CDR3. In preparing bulk TCR libraries, previously described methods and listed TCR primers were used. TCRdb called the PCR reads again in MiXCR, with one record for every CDR3 protein. The repertoire consists of over 85,000 distinct CDR3 sequences, with about 35% occurring once and the leading ten covering around a tenth. Of note for this clonotype: The antigen remains undetermined.

Naive CD8 T cells underwent sorting with the CD8+CD4-CCR7+CD45RA+ definition. The specimen was naive CD8+ T cells from blood, with Jurkat cell RNA spiked in. Specified subset: FACS-sorted CD8+CD4-CCR7+CD45RA+ naive T cells. V and J are TRBV9 and TRBJ1-1; 8 positions match TRBD1. This TCR was recovered from a human donor in good health. Some libraries in this study had Jurkat cell RNA spiked in. CDR3: CASSPYPGQENTEAFF. The CDR3 DNA reads as TGTGCCAGCAGCCCATATCCGGGACAGGAGAACACTGAAGCTTTCTTT.